Here is one T cell receptor beta chain with its context. Antigen specificity is unknown. This entry belongs to a study of OX40 agonist ivuxolimab in advanced cancers. As for the study in general: The drug used for patients, ivuxolimab, was an agonistic anti-OX40 (CD134) antibody. Three individuals attained partial responses, comprising one hepatocellular carcinoma case and two cutaneous melanoma cases.

Overall study findings and caveats: More expanded clones were found, on average, in CD8+ than in CD4+ T cells.

Baseline was the first blood sampling point, followed by cycle 4 day 1 and cycle 7 day 1. Method: immunoSEQ multiplex PCR; TCRdb's copy keeps in-frame clones and lacks some. Among some 51,000 clones, around 86% were seen once, and the ten largest hold 12%. The CDR3 consists of 19 residues. Looked up from germline, CDR1 is SGHAT and CDR2 is FQDESV (reference sequence). V was pared by 0 bases and J by 0 bases, with 11 bases of the junction left unmatched. The chain couples TRBV11-1 to TRBJ2-3; 8 positions match TRBD1. This receptor was obtained from an adult with an advanced solid tumor such as melanoma, head and neck, liver or kidney cancer. The sample here was CD4+ or CD8+ T cells sorted from blood, taken in a trial of the OX40 agonist ivuxolimab. The CDR3 is CASSLAGWGQAGSTDTQYF. CDR3 DNA: TGTGCCAGCAGCTTAGCCGGTTGGGGACAGGCGGGGAGCACAGATACGCAGTATTTT.